This T cell receptor (beta chain) was sequenced during a study of CD8+ T cells in alopecia areata. Study-wide context: Percent of scalp involved defined treated patients' severity scores.

Documented treatment: oral pan-JAK inhibitor, 5-10 mg twice daily. Alopecia areata patients provided lesional scalp punch biopsies and peripheral blood. With respect to this clone: Its antigen is not known.

Extracted from the samples, RNA was reverse transcribed into cDNA to serve as the sequencing template. Profiled with immunoSEQ multiplex PCR; TCRdb holds only in-frame clones, not every one. This sample carries over 90,000 clones, just over 85% of them seen once, and the ten largest clones take around 10%. Overall study results and limits: Between patients, shared TCR sequences were less clear than in mice. This was possibly due in part to HLA diversity in the patient population.

CDR1 MGHRA and CDR2 YSYEKL come from the germline V gene. CDR3 length: 12 residues. The V gene lost 6 bases and the J gene lost 5 bases, with 11 bases spanning the gap. The receptor comes from a human donor with alopecia areata. The starting material was CD8+ T cells sorted from blood, obtained at week 34, from a patient treated with tofacitinib. V usage is TRBV4-1 and J usage is TRBJ2-7; perhaps TRBD2 as D (5 bases). The CDR3 DNA sequence: TGCGCCAGCAGGAGCGGACGTAACGAGCAGTACTTC. Protein sequence: CASRSGRNEQYF.